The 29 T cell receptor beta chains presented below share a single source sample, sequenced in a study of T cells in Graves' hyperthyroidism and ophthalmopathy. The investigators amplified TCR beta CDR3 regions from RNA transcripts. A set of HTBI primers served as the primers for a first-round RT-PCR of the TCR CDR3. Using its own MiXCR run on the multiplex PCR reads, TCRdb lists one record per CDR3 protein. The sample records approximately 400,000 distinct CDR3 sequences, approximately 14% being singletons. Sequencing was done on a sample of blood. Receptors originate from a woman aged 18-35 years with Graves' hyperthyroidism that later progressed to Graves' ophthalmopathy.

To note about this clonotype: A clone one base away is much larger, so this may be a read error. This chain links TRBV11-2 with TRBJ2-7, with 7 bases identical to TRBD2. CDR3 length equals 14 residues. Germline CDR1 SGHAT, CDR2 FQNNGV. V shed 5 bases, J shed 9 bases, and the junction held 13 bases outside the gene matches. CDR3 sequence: CASSTNPGGPGQYF. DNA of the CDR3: TGTGCCAGCAGCACAAACCCGGGGGGACCCGGGCAGTACTTC.

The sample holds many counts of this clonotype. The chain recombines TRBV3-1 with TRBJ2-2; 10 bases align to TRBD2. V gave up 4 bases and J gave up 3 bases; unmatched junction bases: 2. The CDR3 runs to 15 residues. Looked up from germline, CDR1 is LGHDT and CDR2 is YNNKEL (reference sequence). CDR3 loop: CASSRSGRDTGELFF. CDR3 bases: TGTGCCAGCAGCCGGAGCGGGAGGGACACCGGGGAGCTGTTTTTT.

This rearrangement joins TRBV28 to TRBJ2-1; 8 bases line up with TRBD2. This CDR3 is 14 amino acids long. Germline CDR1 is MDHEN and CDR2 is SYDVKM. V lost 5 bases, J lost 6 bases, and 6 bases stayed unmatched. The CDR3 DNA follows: TGTGCCAGCAGTACCAGCGGGAGTATCAATGAGCAGTTCTTC. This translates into CASSTSGSINEQFF.

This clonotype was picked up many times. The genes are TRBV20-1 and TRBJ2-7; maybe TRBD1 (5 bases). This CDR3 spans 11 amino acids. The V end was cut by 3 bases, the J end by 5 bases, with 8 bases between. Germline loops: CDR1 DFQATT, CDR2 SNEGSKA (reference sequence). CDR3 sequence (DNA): TGCAGTGCTAGCGACAGCCACGAGCAGTACTTC. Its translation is CSASDSHEQYF.

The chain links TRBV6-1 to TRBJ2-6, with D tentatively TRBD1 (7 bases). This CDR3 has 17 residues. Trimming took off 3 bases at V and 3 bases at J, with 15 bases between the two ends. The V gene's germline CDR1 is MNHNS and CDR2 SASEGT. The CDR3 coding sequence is TGTGCCAGCAGTGAGCGTCAGGGGGAGGTTGGGGCCAACGTCCTGACTTTC. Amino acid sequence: CASSERQGEVGANVLTF.

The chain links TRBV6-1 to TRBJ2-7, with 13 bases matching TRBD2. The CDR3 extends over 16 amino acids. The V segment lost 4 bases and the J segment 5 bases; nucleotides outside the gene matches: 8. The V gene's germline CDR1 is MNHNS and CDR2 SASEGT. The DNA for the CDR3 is TGTGCCAGCAGTGGACCGGGACTAGCGGGGCAACACGAGCAGTACTTC. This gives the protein CASSGPGLAGQHEQYF.

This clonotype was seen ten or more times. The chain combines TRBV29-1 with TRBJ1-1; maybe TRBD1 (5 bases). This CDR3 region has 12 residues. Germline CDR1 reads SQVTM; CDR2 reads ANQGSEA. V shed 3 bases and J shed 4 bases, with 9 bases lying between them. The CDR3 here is CSVERGGTEAFF. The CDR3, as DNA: TGCAGCGTTGAGAGGGGAGGCACTGAAGCTTTCTTT.

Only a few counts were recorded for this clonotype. The CDR3 DNA reads as TGTGCCTGGACGCAGGGGTGGTCTGGAAACACCATATATTTT. Translating gives CAWTQGWSGNTIYF. The chain carries TRBV30 and TRBJ1-3; TRBD1 might be the D (6 bases). Germline CDR1 GTSNPN, CDR2 SVGIG (reference sequence). V lost 4 bases and J lost 1, with 11 bases in between. The CDR3 extends over 14 amino acids.

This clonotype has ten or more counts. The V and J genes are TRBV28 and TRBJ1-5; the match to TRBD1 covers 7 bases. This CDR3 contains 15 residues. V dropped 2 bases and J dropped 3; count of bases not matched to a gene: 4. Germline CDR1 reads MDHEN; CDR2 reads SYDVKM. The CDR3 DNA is TGTGCCAGCAGTTTAAGGGACAGTGACAATCAGCCCCAGCATTTT. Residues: CASSLRDSDNQPQHF.

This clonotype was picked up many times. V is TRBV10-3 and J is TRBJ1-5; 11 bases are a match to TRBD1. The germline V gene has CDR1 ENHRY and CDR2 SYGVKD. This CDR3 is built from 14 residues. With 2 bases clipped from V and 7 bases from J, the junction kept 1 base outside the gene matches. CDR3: CAISEGTGGQPQHF. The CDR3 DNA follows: TGTGCCATCAGTGAGGGGACAGGGGGACAGCCCCAGCATTTT.

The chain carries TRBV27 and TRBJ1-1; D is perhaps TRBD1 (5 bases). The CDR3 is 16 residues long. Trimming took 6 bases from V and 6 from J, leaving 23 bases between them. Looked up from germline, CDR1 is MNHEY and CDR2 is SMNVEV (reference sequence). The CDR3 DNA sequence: TGTGCCAGCAGCCAACGGAGTAGTGCAGGGTCCCCTGAAGCTTTCTTT. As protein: CASSQRSSAGSPEAFF.

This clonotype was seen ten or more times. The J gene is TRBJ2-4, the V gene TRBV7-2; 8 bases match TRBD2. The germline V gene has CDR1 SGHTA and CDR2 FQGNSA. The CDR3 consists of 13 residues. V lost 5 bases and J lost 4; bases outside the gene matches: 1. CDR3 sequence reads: CASSRGGKNIQYF. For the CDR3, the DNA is TGTGCCAGCAGCCGGGGGGGAAAAAACATTCAGTACTTC.

This CDR3 is CASSSAPGAGIMNTEAFF. CDR3 sequence (DNA): TGTGCCAGCAGCTCAGCTCCCGGGGCGGGAATCATGAACACTGAAGCTTTCTTT. The rearrangement links TRBV27 to TRBJ1-1; TRBD1 might be the D (5 bases). V was clipped by 6 bases and J by 0 bases, with 23 bases between them. The CDR3 has 18 amino acids. CDR1 MNHEY and CDR2 SMNVEV come from the germline V gene (reference sequence).

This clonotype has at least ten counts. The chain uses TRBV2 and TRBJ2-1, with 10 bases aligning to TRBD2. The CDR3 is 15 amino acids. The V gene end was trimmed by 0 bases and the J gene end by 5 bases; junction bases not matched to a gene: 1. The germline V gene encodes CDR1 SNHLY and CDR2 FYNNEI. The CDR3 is CASSEASGRNNEQFF. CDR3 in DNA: TGTGCCAGCAGTGAAGCTAGCGGGAGGAACAATGAGCAGTTCTTC.

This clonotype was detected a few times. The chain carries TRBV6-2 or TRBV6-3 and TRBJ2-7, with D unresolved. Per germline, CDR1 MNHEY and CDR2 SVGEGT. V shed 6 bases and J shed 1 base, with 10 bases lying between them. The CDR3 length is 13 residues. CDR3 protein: CASRPPQSYEQYF. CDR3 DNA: TGTGCCAGCAGACCTCCCCAGTCCTACGAGCAGTACTTC.

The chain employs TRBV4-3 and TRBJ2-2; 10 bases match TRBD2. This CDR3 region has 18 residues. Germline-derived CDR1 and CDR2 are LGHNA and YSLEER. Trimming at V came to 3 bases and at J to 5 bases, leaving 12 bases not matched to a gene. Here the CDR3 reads CASSQGNSGRPGTGELFF. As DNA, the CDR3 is TGCGCCAGCAGCCAGGGAAATAGCGGGAGGCCGGGGACCGGGGAGCTGTTTTTT.

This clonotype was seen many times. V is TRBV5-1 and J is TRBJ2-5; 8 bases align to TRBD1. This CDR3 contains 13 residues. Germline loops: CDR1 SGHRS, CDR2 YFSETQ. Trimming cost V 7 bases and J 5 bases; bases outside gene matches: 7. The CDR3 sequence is CASHQGAEETQYF. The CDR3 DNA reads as TGCGCCAGCCATCAGGGGGCGGAGGAGACCCAGTACTTC.

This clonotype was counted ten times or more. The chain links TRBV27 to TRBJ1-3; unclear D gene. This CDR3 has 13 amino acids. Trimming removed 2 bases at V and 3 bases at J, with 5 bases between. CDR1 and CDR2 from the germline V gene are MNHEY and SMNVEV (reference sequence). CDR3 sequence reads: CASSLTGGNTIYF. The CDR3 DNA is TGTGCCAGCAGTTTAACTGGTGGAAACACCATATATTTT.

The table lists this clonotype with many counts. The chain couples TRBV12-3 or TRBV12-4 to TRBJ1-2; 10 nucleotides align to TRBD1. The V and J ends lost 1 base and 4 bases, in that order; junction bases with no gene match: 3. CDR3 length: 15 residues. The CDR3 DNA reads TGTGCCAGCAGTTTAGGTAGGGACAGGGGCTATGGCTACACCTTC. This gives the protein CASSLGRDRGYGYTF.

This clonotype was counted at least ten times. The CDR3 here is CASTPPGLAGVTETQYF. In DNA form, the CDR3 reads TGTGCCAGCACCCCGCCGGGACTAGCGGGAGTTACGGAGACCCAGTACTTC. The chain couples TRBV28 to TRBJ2-5, with 14 bases aligning to TRBD2. The trim removed 7 bases at V and 5 bases at J, leaving 12 bases unmatched. The CDR3 runs 17 residues. Germline-derived CDR1 and CDR2 are MDHEN and SYDVKM. The whole variable domain, filled in from reference TRBV28 and TRBJ2-5, reads DVKVTQSSRYLVKRTGEKVFLECVQDMDHENMFWYRQDPGLGLRLIYFSYDVKMKEKGDIPEGYSVSREKKERFSLILESASTNQTSMYLCASTPPGLAGVTETQYFGPGTRLLVL.

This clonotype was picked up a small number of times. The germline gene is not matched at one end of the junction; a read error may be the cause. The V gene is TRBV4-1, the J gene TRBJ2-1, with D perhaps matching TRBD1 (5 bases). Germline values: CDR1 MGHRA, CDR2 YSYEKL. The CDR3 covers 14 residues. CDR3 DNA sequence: TGTGCCAGCAGCCAAGAAGGGGTCGTGAATGAGCAGTTCTTC. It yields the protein CASSQEGVVNEQFF.

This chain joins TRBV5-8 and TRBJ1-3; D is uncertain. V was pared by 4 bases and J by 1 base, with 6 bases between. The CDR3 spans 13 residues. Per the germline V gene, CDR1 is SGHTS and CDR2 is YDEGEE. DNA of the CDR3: TGTGCCAGCAGCGTACAATCTGGAAACACCATATATTTT. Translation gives CASSVQSGNTIYF.

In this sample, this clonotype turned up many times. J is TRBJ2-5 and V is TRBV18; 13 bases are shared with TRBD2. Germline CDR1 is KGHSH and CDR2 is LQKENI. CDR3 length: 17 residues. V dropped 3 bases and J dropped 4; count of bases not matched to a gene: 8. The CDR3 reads CASSPRTSGRGRETQYF. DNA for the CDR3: TGTGCCAGCTCACCCCGGACTAGCGGGAGAGGAAGAGAGACCCAGTACTTC.

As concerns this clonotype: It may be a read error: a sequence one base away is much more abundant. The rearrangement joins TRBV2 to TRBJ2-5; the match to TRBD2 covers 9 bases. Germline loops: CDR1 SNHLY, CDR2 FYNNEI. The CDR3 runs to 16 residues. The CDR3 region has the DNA TGTGCCAGCAGCAGGGGACTAGCATTTACCCAAGAGACCCGGTACTTC. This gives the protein CASSRGLAFTQETRYF.

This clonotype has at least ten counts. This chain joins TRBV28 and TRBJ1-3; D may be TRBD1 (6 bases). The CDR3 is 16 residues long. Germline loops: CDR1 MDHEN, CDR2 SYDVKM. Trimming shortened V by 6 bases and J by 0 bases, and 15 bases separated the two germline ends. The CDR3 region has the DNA TGTGCCAGCAGCCCACCAGGACAGCACTCTGGAAACACCATATATTTT. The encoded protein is CASSPPGQHSGNTIYF.

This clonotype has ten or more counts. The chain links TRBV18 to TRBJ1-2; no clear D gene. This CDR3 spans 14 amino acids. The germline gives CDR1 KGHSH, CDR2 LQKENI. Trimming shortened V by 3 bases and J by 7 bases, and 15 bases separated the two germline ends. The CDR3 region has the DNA TGTGCCAGCTCACCCCAACACCTCTCAGGTGGCTACACCTTC. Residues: CASSPQHLSGGYTF.

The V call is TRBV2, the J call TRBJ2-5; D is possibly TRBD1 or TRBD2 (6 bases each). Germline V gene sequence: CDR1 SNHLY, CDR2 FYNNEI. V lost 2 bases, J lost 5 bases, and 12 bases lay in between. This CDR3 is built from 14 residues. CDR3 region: CASSEILGGETQYF. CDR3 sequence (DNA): TGTGCCAGCAGTGAAATATTAGGGGGGGAGACCCAGTACTTC.

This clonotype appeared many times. For the CDR3, the DNA is TGCAGTGCTAGAGATCTCAGTGGCCGGGAGAGGGGTACGCAGTATTTT. Its protein is CSARDLSGRERGTQYF. V and J are TRBV20-1 and TRBJ2-3; possibly TRBD2 for D (6 bases). This CDR3 is built from 16 residues. V was pared by 0 bases and J by 8 bases, with 21 bases between. Germline V CDR1 and CDR2: DFQATT, SNEGSKA (reference sequence).

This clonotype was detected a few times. CDR3: CSARDRGISGSQYEQYF. CDR3 in DNA: TGCAGTGCTAGAGATCGGGGGATTAGCGGGAGTCAGTACGAGCAGTACTTC. The chain has TRBV20-1 and TRBJ2-7; 9 bases match TRBD2. The CDR3 has 17 residues. V shed 0 bases, J shed 4 bases, and the junction held 13 bases outside the gene matches. Per germline, CDR1 DFQATT and CDR2 SNEGSKA (reference sequence).